This TCR beta chain was identified during a study of response to subunit inactivated influenza vaccine. Via MiXCR, TCRdb re-called the RT-PCR reads, giving one row per CDR3 protein. Here the sample spans 630,000 or so distinct CDR3 sequences, 15% to 17% being singletons. Looked up from germline, CDR1 is GTSNPN and CDR2 is SVGIG (reference sequence). CDR3 length equals 13 residues. Regarding the study as a whole: There was a suggestion from the authors that each seasonal influenza vaccination recruits few new T cells.

With regard to this clonotype: Its antigen is unknown.

The starting material was PBMCs from blood, obtained roughly 12 days after vaccination. The gene calls are TRBV30 and TRBJ2-3, with 11 bases aligning to TRBD2. This clonotype was obtained from a man aged 50-59 years who received an inactivated influenza vaccine. CDR3 protein: CAYLSGRGYTQYF. In DNA, the CDR3 is TGTGCATACCTTAGCGGGAGGGGATATACGCAGTATTTT. Supplemented by reference TRBV30 and TRBJ2-3, the full variable domain reads SQTIHQWPATLVQPVGSPLSLECTVEGTSNPNLYWYRQAAGRGLQLLFYSVGIGQISSEVPQNLSASRPQDRQFILSSKKLLLSDSGFYLCAYLSGRGYTQYFGPGTRLTVL.